The T cell receptor (beta chain) under discussion was sequenced for a study of T-cell reconstitution after alpha-beta-depleted transplantation in children. Construction of the TCRbeta library involved unique molecular identifiers. One entry per CDR3 protein, called by TCRdb with MiXCR from the PCR reads. Of a few hundred thousand distinct CDR3 sequences in the sample, over 40% were seen once. CDR1 and CDR2 (germline): SGHVS, FQNEAQ. The CDR3 covers 17 residues. Trimming cost V 5 bases and J 3 bases, with 23 bases left between them. Study results and caveats: At one year after transplant, newly produced T cells mostly accounted for T-cell counts and diversity. Elevated TCRbeta diversity at day 60 was traced, in some patients, to surviving recipient T cells and thymic progenitors. Reported findings indicate that, about two months after transplant, alpha-beta T cells came from several hundred expanded clones, which were derived from non-depleted graft cells.

Comment on this clonotype: Its target is unknown.

The specimen comprised PBMCs, sampled before TCRalphabeta/CD19-depleted stem cell transplant. This receptor was obtained from a girl aged 2-10 years with aplastic anemia, due to receive a stem cell transplant. The V gene is TRBV7-8, the J gene TRBJ2-7; possibly TRBD2 for D (6 bases). The CDR3 loop is CASSRVIIGGSSYEQYF. The CDR3 coding sequence is TGTGCCAGCAGCCGGGTGATTATCGGAGGGAGCAGCTACGAGCAGTACTTC.